These 12 T cell receptor beta chains share one sample of origin, sequenced in a study of blood T cell repertoires in COVID-19. The repertoire was sequenced with immunoSEQ multiplex PCR; TCRdb's copy has only in-frame clones and lacks some. In the table there are approximately 260,000 clones, about nine tenths of which are singletons. Sequencing was performed on PBMCs or T cells enriched from blood (not recorded which). All receptors come from a woman aged 18-29 years who had recovered from COVID-19.

This chain joins TRBV11-2 and TRBJ2-7; the match to TRBD2 covers 7 bases. From germline, CDR1 is SGHAT and CDR2 FQNNGV. V gave up 0 bases and J gave up 3 bases; unmatched junction bases: 11. The CDR3 covers 17 residues. The CDR3 reads CASSLEYGHGEGYEQYF. In DNA, the CDR3 is TGTGCCAGCAGCTTAGAGTACGGTCATGGGGAGGGCTACGAGCAGTACTTC.

This rearrangement joins TRBV7-6 to TRBJ1-2; a possible D gene is TRBD1 (6 bases). V was cut by 5 bases and J by 4 bases, with 26 bases left in between. CDR1 is SGHVS and CDR2 is FNYEAQ in the germline V gene. The CDR3 consists of 18 residues. CDR3 amino acids: CASSPWELQGEEPYGYTF. Here the CDR3 DNA reads TGTGCCAGCAGCCCCTGGGAGCTACAGGGCGAGGAGCCCTATGGCTACACCTTC.

The chain employs TRBV11-2 and TRBJ2-5; the match to TRBD1 covers 10 bases. CDR1 and CDR2 (germline): SGHAT, FQNNGV. Trimming cost V 1 base and J 4 bases; bases outside gene matches: 6. The CDR3 extends over 16 amino acids. DNA of the CDR3: TGTGCCAGCAGCTTAGTATCGGGACAGGGGTCAGAGACCCAGTACTTC. Translated: CASSLVSGQGSETQYF.

The J gene is TRBJ1-2, the V gene TRBV9; 9 bases are a match to TRBD1. J was trimmed by 8 bases and V by 0 bases; bases with no gene match: 14. Germline V gene sequence: CDR1 SGDLS, CDR2 YYNGEE. The CDR3 has 17 residues. The CDR3 region is CASSVAPGQGPAQGYTF. CDR3 in DNA: TGTGCCAGCAGCGTAGCCCCCGGACAGGGGCCCGCCCAGGGCTACACCTTC.

The rearrangement joins TRBV5-4 to TRBJ2-7; D is unclear. Trimming stripped 3 bases from V and 3 bases from J, with 10 bases between. The germline V gene encodes CDR1 SGHNT and CDR2 YYREEE (reference sequence). The CDR3 totals 13 residues. The CDR3 spells CASSSSPSYEQYF. The CDR3 coding sequence is TGTGCCAGCAGCTCAAGTCCCAGCTACGAGCAGTACTTC.

This clone was seen more than once but under ten times. The V and J genes are TRBV6-4 and TRBJ2-2, with 7 bases lining up with TRBD1. Per the germline V gene, CDR1 is MRHNA and CDR2 is SNTAGT. The CDR3 runs to 14 residues. Germline trimming cut 4 bases from V and 4 bases from J; bases unmatched to any gene: 3. CDR3 bases: TGTGCCAGCAGTGCCGGGACAGCCACCGGGGAGCTGTTTTTT. Protein sequence: CASSAGTATGELFF.

V usage is TRBV19 and J usage is TRBJ1-6; the D is unclear. V lost 3 bases, J lost 7 bases, and 13 bases lay in between. Looked up from germline, CDR1 is LNHDA and CDR2 is SQIVND (reference sequence). This CDR3 spans 15 amino acids. The CDR3 sequence: CASSMAGAGNSPLHF. CDR3 DNA sequence: TGTGCCAGTAGTATGGCCGGTGCGGGGAATTCACCCCTCCACTTT.

The V gene is TRBV11-3, the J gene TRBJ1-1; D is unresolved. The CDR3 has 14 residues. Looked up from germline, CDR1 is SGHNT and CDR2 is YENEEA. V gave up 1 base and J gave up 2 bases, with 8 bases separating them. CDR3 loop: CASSLVLANTEAFF. DNA of the CDR3: TGTGCCAGCAGCTTAGTATTGGCCAACACTGAAGCTTTCTTT.

The chain employs TRBV29-1 and TRBJ2-3, with 8 nucleotides matching TRBD2. The CDR3 has 14 amino acids. The J segment lost 2 bases and the V segment lost 2 bases, leaving 3 bases of the junction unmatched. Germline V gene data show CDR1 as SQVTM and CDR2 as ANQGSEA. The DNA of the CDR3 is TGCAGCGTTGAAACAGCGGGGGTCACAGATACGCAGTATTTT. Its protein product is CSVETAGVTDTQYF.

The DNA of the CDR3 is TGTGCCAGCAGCTTAGCCGCGGGCACTGAAGCTTTCTTT. Protein: CASSLAAGTEAFF. The V and J genes are TRBV11-3 and TRBJ1-1; unclear D gene. V lost 1 base, J lost 4 bases, and 7 bases lay in between. The CDR3 has 13 residues. Germline V gene sequence: CDR1 SGHNT, CDR2 YENEEA. Using reference TRBV11-3 and TRBJ1-1 for the parts outside the CDR3, the full variable domain is EAGVVQSPRYKIIEKKQPVAFWCNPISGHNTLYWYLQNLGQGPELLIRYENEEAVDDSQLPKDRFSAERLKGVDSTLKIQPAELGDSAVYLCASSLAAGTEAFFGQGTRLTVV.

This clone was seen more than once but under ten times. V is TRBV10-3 and J is TRBJ1-4, with D possibly matching TRBD1 (5 bases). V lost 10 bases and J 3 bases, leaving 18 bases between the germline ends. CDR3 length: 15 residues. The germline gives CDR1 ENHRY, CDR2 SYGVKD. In DNA form, the CDR3 reads TGTGCCACCTGGAAAGGGGTGGCGGCTAATGAAAAACTGTTTTTT. This encodes CATWKGVAANEKLFF.

J is TRBJ1-2 and V is TRBV10-3, with 7 bases lining up with TRBD1. This CDR3 has 16 amino acids. The J segment lost 5 bases and the V segment lost 3 bases, leaving 12 bases of the junction unmatched. The V gene's germline CDR1 is ENHRY and CDR2 SYGVKD. CDR3 coding DNA: TGTGCCATCAGTGATCCGGACAGGCAGAAGGGGTATGGCTACACCTTC. As protein: CAISDPDRQKGYGYTF.